Shown below are 8 T cell receptor beta chains from a single sample sequenced in a study of blood T cell repertoires in COVID-19. Profiling relied on immunoSEQ multiplex PCR, and the TCRdb table lists in-frame clones only, not all of them. The sample lists some 100,000 clones; about 89% were seen once. Sequenced material: peripheral blood. All receptors come from a man in his fifties or sixties with active COVID-19.

This chain connects TRBV6-6 to TRBJ1-5, with D unresolved. This CDR3 is built from 15 residues. V dropped 5 bases and J dropped 5 bases, with 16 bases sitting between them. Germline CDR1 is MNHNY and CDR2 is SVGAGI (reference sequence). For the CDR3, the DNA is TGTGCCAGCAGTAAACCTCAGGTGTCGGATCAGCCCCAGCATTTT. Amino acids: CASSKPQVSDQPQHF.

The J gene is TRBJ2-3, the V gene TRBV9, with 7 nucleotides matching TRBD2. CDR1 and CDR2 (germline): SGDLS, YYNGEE. The length of the CDR3 is 15 residues. J was trimmed by 3 bases and V by 4 bases; bases with no gene match: 8. The chain's CDR3 is CASSPRGDGTDTQYF. The CDR3, as DNA: TGTGCCAGCAGCCCCCGGGGGGACGGTACAGATACGCAGTATTTT.

The gene calls are TRBV3-1 (or the pseudogene TRBV3-2) and TRBJ2-7, with 9 bases matching TRBD2. The CDR3 has 13 residues. Germline CDR1 and CDR2: LGHDT and YNNKEL (reference sequence). Trimming took 4 bases from V and 6 from J; bases not matched to a gene: 4. In DNA form, the CDR3 reads TGTGCCAGCAGCCTCAGGACTAGCGTCGAGCAGTACTTC. This codes for CASSLRTSVEQYF.

This sequence joins TRBV4-2 and TRBJ2-7; D is perhaps TRBD2 (5 bases). Germline V gene lookup returns CDR1 LGHNA and CDR2 YNFKEQ. There are 15 residues in the CDR3. V was shortened by 1 base and J by 3 bases, with 13 bases between the two germline ends. CDR3 amino acids: CASSQGGRTLYEQYF. CDR3 coding DNA: TGTGCCAGCAGCCAAGGAGGGCGGACCCTCTACGAGCAGTACTTC.

This chain joins TRBV15 and TRBJ2-1; 10 nucleotides agree with TRBD2. This CDR3 has 16 amino acids. The trim removed 0 bases at V and 6 bases at J, leaving 5 bases unmatched. Germline V lookup: CDR1 LNHNV, CDR2 YYDKDF (reference sequence). The CDR3 bases are TGTGCCACCAGCAGAGAGCTAGCGGGGGTGGGCAATGAGCAGTTCTTC. It yields the protein CATSRELAGVGNEQFF.

This clone was seen just once. The V call is TRBV7-8, the J call TRBJ2-1, with D maybe TRBD2 (7 bases). Germline V gene lookup returns CDR1 SGHVS and CDR2 FQNEAQ. Trimming shortened V by 0 bases and J by 7 bases, and 10 bases separated the two germline ends. The CDR3 has 14 residues. The CDR3 here is CASSLAGGPNEQFF. The CDR3 DNA is TGTGCCAGCAGCTTAGCGGGGGGGCCAAATGAGCAGTTCTTC. Together with reference TRBV7-8 and TRBJ2-1, the CDR3 gives the full variable domain: GAGVSQSPRYKVAKRGQDVALRCDPISGHVSLFWYQQALGQGPEFLTYFQNEAQLDKSGLPSDRFFAERPEGSVSTLKIQRTQQEDSAVYLCASSLAGGPNEQFFGPGTRLTVL.

This clone appeared a few times. CDR3 in amino acids: CASSLARGTPYEQYF. The DNA for the CDR3 is TGTGCCAGCAGCTTGGCCCGGGGGACCCCCTACGAGCAGTACTTC. The genes are TRBV5-5 and TRBJ2-7; TRBD2 is a possible D gene (6 bases). The germline V gene encodes CDR1 SGHKS and CDR2 YYEKEE (reference sequence). The CDR3 loop spans 15 amino acids. V shed 0 bases and J shed 2 bases, with 12 bases lying between them.

This clone was observed once. This chain connects TRBV28 to TRBJ1-2, with a possible D match to TRBD1 (5 bases). Germline assignment: CDR1 MDHEN and CDR2 SYDVKM. CDR3 length equals 14 residues. V lost 8 bases and J lost 8, with 21 bases in between. The DNA of the CDR3 is TGTGCCAGCCTCTCGGGACTGCCCCTTCGGGGCTACACCTTC. Translated, it gives CASLSGLPLRGYTF.